Each of the 29 T cell receptor beta chains below was sequenced from the same sample in a study of blood T cell repertoires in COVID-19. The assay was immunoSEQ multiplex PCR, and TCRdb's table has in-frame clones only and misses some. This sample carries some 200,000 clones, 82% of them seen once, and the ten largest clones take 5.2%. Source material: peripheral blood. These TCRs come from a woman between 70 and 85 years old with COVID-19, enrolled during active disease.

The chain employs TRBV19 and TRBJ2-2; the D gene is possibly TRBD1 (6 bases). Germline V gene lookup returns CDR1 LNHDA and CDR2 SQIVND (reference sequence). The CDR3 covers 15 residues. The germline V and J ends were trimmed by 4 bases and 4 bases, with 13 bases remaining between them. CDR3 sequence (DNA): TGTGCCAGTAGTAGGGGGCTAGCCCCCACCGGGGAGCTGTTTTTT. Translation: CASSRGLAPTGELFF.

V gene TRBV27 combines with J gene TRBJ1-2; TRBD1 aligns across 7 bases. The V gene end was trimmed by 5 bases and the J gene end by 0 bases; junction bases not matched to a gene: 6. CDR1 is MNHEY, CDR2 SMNVEV, per germline (reference sequence). The CDR3 loop spans 15 amino acids. CDR3 loop: CASSPGDRANYGYTF. The CDR3 DNA reads TGTGCCAGCAGTCCAGGGGACAGAGCTAACTATGGCTACACCTTC.

V usage is TRBV6-2 or TRBV6-3 and J usage is TRBJ2-5, with no clear D. The CDR3 is 13 amino acids. Germline CDR1 reads MNHEY; CDR2 reads SVGEGT. V was pared by 2 bases and J by 3 bases, with 7 bases between. In nucleotides, the CDR3 is TGTGCCAGCAGTTACGTGGCAGAAGAGACCCAGTACTTC. This codes for CASSYVAEETQYF.

The gene calls are TRBV6-5 and TRBJ2-7, with a weak D call TRBD2 (6 bases). Germline-derived CDR1 and CDR2 are MNHEY and SVGAGI. The CDR3 extends over 14 amino acids. The V and J ends lost 2 bases and 3 bases respectively, with 11 bases between them. CDR3 DNA: TGTGCCAGCAGTTACAGCCAGGGAGGCTACGAGCAGTACTTC. This codes for CASSYSQGGYEQYF.

This clone was observed a single time. This chain connects TRBV20-1 to TRBJ1-2; no reliable D call. CDR3 length: 11 residues. V shed 5 bases and J shed 7 bases, with 11 bases lying between them. Germline-derived CDR1 and CDR2 are DFQATT and SNEGSKA (reference sequence). The CDR3 region is CSAVVAGGYTF. The CDR3 DNA reads as TGCAGTGCTGTCGTAGCCGGTGGCTACACCTTC.

The chain combines TRBV6-5 with TRBJ1-2; tentatively, D is TRBD1 (5 bases). There are 14 residues in the CDR3. From germline, CDR1 is MNHEY and CDR2 SVGAGI. Trimming removed 6 bases at V and 7 bases at J, with 18 bases between. For the CDR3, the DNA is TGTGCCAGCAGGTCCCCGGGGGGGGGTCGTGGCTACACCTTC. Amino acid sequence: CASRSPGGGRGYTF.

V usage is TRBV5-1 and J usage is TRBJ1-1; unclear D gene. V was trimmed by 3 bases and J by 1 base, leaving 10 bases between them. The CDR3 loop spans 14 amino acids. The V gene's germline CDR1 is SGHRS and CDR2 YFSETQ. The CDR3 sequence is CASSSSPGNTEAFF. CDR3 DNA: TGCGCCAGCAGCTCGTCCCCAGGGAACACTGAAGCTTTCTTT.

V usage is TRBV4-3 and J usage is TRBJ2-1, with 10 bases fitting TRBD2. The CDR3 contains 16 residues. Trimming removed 1 base from V and 5 bases from J; junction bases left unmatched: 5. Germline V CDR1 and CDR2: LGHNA, YSLEER. CDR3 loop: CASSQGASGGNNEQFF. CDR3 nucleotides: TGCGCCAGCAGCCAAGGGGCTAGCGGGGGCAACAATGAGCAGTTCTTC.

The chain employs TRBV30 and TRBJ1-4; D call uncertain. V was clipped by 5 bases and J by 4 bases, with 11 bases between them. This CDR3 region has 13 residues. Germline CDR1 is GTSNPN and CDR2 is SVGIG (reference sequence). CDR3 bases: TGTGCCTGGGCCGGAGGTTTTAATGAAAAACTGTTTTTT. It encodes CAWAGGFNEKLFF.

The gene calls are TRBV5-1 and TRBJ2-3, with 9 positions matching TRBD2. The junction had 9 bases not matched to a gene; V was cut back by 5 bases and J by 2 bases. This CDR3 comprises 16 residues. The V gene's germline CDR1 is SGHRS and CDR2 YFSETQ. CDR3 nucleotides: TGCGCCAGCAGGAATACCGCGGGGGGGCCCACAGATACGCAGTATTTT. Encoded protein: CASRNTAGGPTDTQYF.

The gene calls are TRBV18 and TRBJ1-2; 8 positions agree with TRBD1. The germline CDR1 and CDR2 sequences are KGHSH and LQKENI. The J segment lost 6 bases and the V segment lost 3 bases, leaving 6 bases of the junction unmatched. This CDR3 is built from 14 residues. The CDR3 sequence: CASSPLTGDNGYTF. The CDR3 bases are TGTGCCAGCTCACCTCTGACAGGGGATAATGGCTACACCTTC.

CDR3 region: CASSLAGVSKAFF. CDR3 nucleotide sequence: TGCGCCAGCAGCTTGGCCGGGGTCTCGAAAGCTTTCTTT. This chain connects TRBV5-1 to TRBJ1-1; D unresolved. Trimming left V 0 bases short and J 9 bases short, with 12 bases between. Germline V gene lookup returns CDR1 SGHRS and CDR2 YFSETQ. The CDR3 totals 13 residues.

The chain recombines TRBV10-1 with TRBJ2-5, with 7 bases lining up with TRBD1. CDR1 and CDR2 from the germline V gene are WNHNN and SYGVQD (reference sequence). V lost 7 bases and J lost 3; bases outside the gene matches: 8. This CDR3 has 14 residues. DNA for the CDR3: TGCGCCAGCACCAAGGGACAGATTAAAGAGACCCAGTACTTC. Its translation: CASTKGQIKETQYF.

This clone was counted a few times. The chain combines TRBV19 with TRBJ2-1, with 10 bases matching TRBD2. This CDR3 is 18 amino acids long. Trimming at V came to 6 bases and at J to 0 bases, leaving 11 bases not matched to a gene. Germline assignment: CDR1 LNHDA and CDR2 SQIVND (reference sequence). The CDR3 DNA sequence: TGTGCCAGTAGGAGCGGGAGGGCCGTCAGGAGCTCCTACAATGAGCAGTTCTTC. Amino acids: CASRSGRAVRSSYNEQFF.

The CDR3 DNA sequence: TGTGCCAGCAGGGACAGTTTATCCTACAATGAGCAGTTCTTC. As protein: CASRDSLSYNEQFF. The J gene is TRBJ2-1, the V gene TRBV6-5, with D possibly being TRBD1 (6 bases). V gave up 6 bases and J gave up 1 base, with 10 bases separating them. Germline values: CDR1 MNHEY, CDR2 SVGAGI. The CDR3 length is 14 residues.

This clone was recorded once. V usage is TRBV7-6 and J usage is TRBJ1-3; D is ambiguous. Germline V lookup: CDR1 SGHVS, CDR2 FNYEAQ. This CDR3 spans 15 amino acids. V was pared by 4 bases and J by 2 bases, with 12 bases between. CDR3 amino acids: CASSSSTPTGNTIYF. The DNA for the CDR3 is TGTGCCAGCAGCTCGTCGACACCAACTGGAAACACCATATATTTT.

The J gene is TRBJ1-2, the V gene TRBV28; 7 bases line up with TRBD1. V lost 5 bases to trimming and J lost 7 bases; unmatched junction nucleotides: 10. CDR1 MDHEN and CDR2 SYDVKM come from the germline V gene. The CDR3 runs to 14 residues. CDR3 sequence: CASSPATTGFGYTF. CDR3 sequence (DNA): TGTGCCAGCAGTCCTGCGACGACAGGGTTTGGCTACACCTTC.

The chain employs TRBV5-1 and TRBJ2-7; 12 bases match TRBD2. Germline V lookup: CDR1 SGHRS, CDR2 YFSETQ. V lost 2 bases and J lost 7; bases outside the gene matches: 1. This CDR3 comprises 13 residues. The CDR3 spells CASSFGLAGEQYF. CDR3 coding DNA: TGCGCCAGCAGCTTCGGACTAGCGGGAGAGCAGTACTTC.

This clone was observed a few times. V and J are TRBV19 and TRBJ2-2, with TRBD2 identical over 12 bases. The CDR3 has 17 residues. V lost 7 bases, J lost 7 bases, and 13 bases stayed unmatched. Germline loops: CDR1 LNHDA, CDR2 SQIVND (reference sequence). Here the CDR3 reads CASISAKLAGGVGELFF. The CDR3 DNA sequence: TGTGCCAGTATCTCGGCCAAACTAGCGGGAGGAGTCGGGGAGCTGTTTTTT.

The chain recombines TRBV3-1 (or the pseudogene TRBV3-2) with TRBJ1-2; D possibly corresponds to TRBD1 (6 bases). In germline, CDR1 is LGHDT, CDR2 YNNKEL (reference sequence). V lost 1 base and J lost 4, with 13 bases in between. The CDR3 length is 15 residues. CDR3 DNA sequence: TGTGCCAGCAGCCAAGGGGGGCCGACAGGCTATGGCTACACCTTC. Its protein product is CASSQGGPTGYGYTF.

The chain couples TRBV7-2 to TRBJ2-7; D is possibly TRBD2 (5 bases). The germline gives CDR1 SGHTA, CDR2 FQGNSA. The CDR3 extends over 13 amino acids. V lost 11 bases, J lost 1 base, and 15 bases lay in between. The CDR3 here is CAVGSQRSYEQYF. The CDR3 nucleotides are TGTGCCGTAGGTAGCCAGCGGTCCTACGAGCAGTACTTC.

V usage is TRBV6-5 and J usage is TRBJ1-5; TRBD1 matches at 7 bases. Germline trimming cut 8 bases from V and 5 bases from J; bases unmatched to any gene: 6. In germline, CDR1 is MNHEY, CDR2 SVGAGI. The CDR3 has 13 amino acids. In nucleotides, the CDR3 is TGTGCCAGCCGGGACAGCGTCTATCAGCCCCAGCATTTT. The encoded protein is CASRDSVYQPQHF.

J is TRBJ2-1 and V is TRBV14; tentatively, D is TRBD2 (5 bases). CDR1 SGHDN and CDR2 FVKESK come from the germline V gene. The V and J ends lost 4 bases and 7 bases respectively, with 11 bases between them. The length of the CDR3 is 13 residues. CDR3 amino acids: CASSPLGGNEQFF. In nucleotides, the CDR3 is TGTGCCAGCAGCCCTCTCGGCGGGAATGAGCAGTTCTTC.

The V call is TRBV28, the J call TRBJ1-6, with D possibly matching TRBD1 (5 bases). V lost 3 bases and J lost 7, with 10 bases in between. The CDR3 sequence is 14 residues long. Germline V gene sequence: CDR1 MDHEN, CDR2 SYDVKM. The CDR3 sequence: CASSFNRGNSPLHF. The CDR3 DNA sequence: TGTGCCAGCAGTTTTAATAGGGGAAATTCACCCCTCCACTTT. Complete variable domain (other parts from reference TRBV28 and TRBJ1-6): DVKVTQSSRYLVKRTGEKVFLECVQDMDHENMFWYRQDPGLGLRLIYFSYDVKMKEKGDIPEGYSVSREKKERFSLILESASTNQTSMYLCASSFNRGNSPLHFGNGTRLTVT.

The rearrangement links TRBV6-5 to TRBJ2-7; 13 bases fit TRBD2. The germline gives CDR1 MNHEY, CDR2 SVGAGI. Unmatched junction bases numbered 6, after V lost 7 bases and J lost 3 bases. The CDR3 extends over 15 amino acids. This CDR3 is CASNYRTSGGYEQYF. The DNA for the CDR3 is TGTGCCAGCAACTACCGGACTAGCGGGGGCTACGAGCAGTACTTC.

The chain recombines TRBV2 with TRBJ2-1; D is undetermined. Germline CDR1 is SNHLY and CDR2 is FYNNEI. V lost 0 bases to trimming and J lost 8 bases, with 8 bases between them. The CDR3 loop spans 13 amino acids. CDR3: CASSEARLYEQFF. DNA for the CDR3: TGTGCCAGCAGTGAAGCGCGGTTGTATGAGCAGTTCTTC.

This chain connects TRBV6-5 to TRBJ2-7, with D possibly TRBD1 on 7 matching bases. V lost 6 bases to trimming and J lost 3 bases, with 15 bases between them. Per germline, CDR1 MNHEY and CDR2 SVGAGI. The CDR3 covers 14 residues. The CDR3 DNA reads as TGTGCCAGCAGAGCCAGCCAGGGGGGCTACGAGCAGTACTTC. This codes for CASRASQGGYEQYF.

The V gene is TRBV19, the J gene TRBJ2-3, with D possibly being TRBD2 (5 bases). Germline V gene data show CDR1 as LNHDA and CDR2 as SQIVND (reference sequence). The CDR3 length is 16 residues. The ends were cut back, 1 base at V and 3 bases at J, with 14 bases in the middle. The CDR3 spells CASSIGRLAETDTQYF. The CDR3 nucleotides are TGTGCCAGTAGTATAGGGCGGCTAGCAGAGACAGATACGCAGTATTTT.

This clone was seen ten or more times. This chain links TRBV2 with TRBJ1-5; D possibly corresponds to TRBD1 (5 bases). The CDR3 has 15 amino acids. The ends were cut back, 1 base at V and 5 bases at J, with 12 bases in the middle. Per germline, CDR1 SNHLY and CDR2 FYNNEI. CDR3 in DNA: TGTGCCAGCAGTGAAGGTCAGGGCTCACATCAGCCCCAGCATTTT. The encoded protein is CASSEGQGSHQPQHF.